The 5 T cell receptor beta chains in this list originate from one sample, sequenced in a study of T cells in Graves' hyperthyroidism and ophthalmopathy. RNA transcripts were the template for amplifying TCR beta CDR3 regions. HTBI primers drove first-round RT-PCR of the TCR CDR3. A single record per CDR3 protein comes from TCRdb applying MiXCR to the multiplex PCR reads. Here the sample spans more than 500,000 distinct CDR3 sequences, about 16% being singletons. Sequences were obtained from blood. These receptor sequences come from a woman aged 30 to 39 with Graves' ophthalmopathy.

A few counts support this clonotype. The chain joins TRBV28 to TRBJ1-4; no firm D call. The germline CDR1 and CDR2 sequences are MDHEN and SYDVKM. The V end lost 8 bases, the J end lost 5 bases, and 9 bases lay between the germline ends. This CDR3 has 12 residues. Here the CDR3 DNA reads TGTGCCAGCGCGCAGGCGAATGAAAAACTGTTTTTT. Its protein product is CASAQANEKLFF.

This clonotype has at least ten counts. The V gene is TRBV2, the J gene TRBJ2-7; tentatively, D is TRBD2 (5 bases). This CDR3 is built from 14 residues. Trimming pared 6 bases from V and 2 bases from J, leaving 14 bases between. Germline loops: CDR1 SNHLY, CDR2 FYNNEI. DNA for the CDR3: TGTGCCAGCAGCCGTAGCGAGTGGGCCTACGAGCAGTACTTC. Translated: CASSRSEWAYEQYF.

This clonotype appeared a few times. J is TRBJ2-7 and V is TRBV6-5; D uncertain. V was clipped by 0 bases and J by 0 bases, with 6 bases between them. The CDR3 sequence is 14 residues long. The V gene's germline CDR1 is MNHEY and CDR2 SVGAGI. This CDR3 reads CASSYSGFSYEQYF. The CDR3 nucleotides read TGTGCCAGCAGTTACTCGGGCTTCTCCTACGAGCAGTACTTC.

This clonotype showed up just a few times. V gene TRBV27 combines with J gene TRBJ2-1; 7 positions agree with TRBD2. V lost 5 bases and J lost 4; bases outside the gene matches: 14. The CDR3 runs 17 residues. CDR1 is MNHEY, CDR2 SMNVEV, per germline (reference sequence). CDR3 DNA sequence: TGTGCCAGCAGTCCCATCCACTTAGCGGGCCAATACAATGAGCAGTTCTTC. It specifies CASSPIHLAGQYNEQFF.

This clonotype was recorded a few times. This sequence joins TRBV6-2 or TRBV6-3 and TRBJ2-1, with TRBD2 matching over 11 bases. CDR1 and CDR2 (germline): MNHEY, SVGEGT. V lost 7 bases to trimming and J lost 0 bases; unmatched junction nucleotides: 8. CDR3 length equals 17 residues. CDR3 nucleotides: TGTGCCAGCAACGGACTAGCGGGTAGCAGCTCCTACAATGAGCAGTTCTTC. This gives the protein CASNGLAGSSSYNEQFF.